This passage covers 18 T cell receptor beta chains from one sample sequenced in a study of T cell responses to AZD1222 COVID-19 vaccine. TCRdb's table, derived via immunoSEQ multiplex PCR, lists solely in-frame clones and lacks some. The table has roughly 96,000 clones, roughly 90% seen once. Specimen: peripheral blood, collected on day 0 of AZD1222 vaccination. These receptors were obtained from an adult in good health.

The chain recombines TRBV15 with TRBJ2-7; D is perhaps TRBD1 (5 bases). The CDR3 sequence is 15 residues long. V lost 0 bases, J lost 2 bases, and 11 bases lay in between. Germline CDR1 is LNHNV and CDR2 is YYDKDF (reference sequence). In DNA form, the CDR3 reads TGTGCCACCAGCAGAGATGGCAGGGCGACCTACGAGCAGTACTTC. Translation gives CATSRDGRATYEQYF.

The V and J genes are TRBV3-1 (or the pseudogene TRBV3-2) and TRBJ2-7; no firm D call. The CDR3 runs to 12 residues. Per the germline V gene, CDR1 is LGHDT and CDR2 is YNNKEL (reference sequence). The ends were cut back, 4 bases at V and 0 bases at J, with 4 bases in the middle. The CDR3 nucleotides are TGTGCCAGCAGCCTCGGCTCCTACGAGCAGTACTTC. It is translated as CASSLGSYEQYF.

This clone was seen a single time. J is TRBJ1-6 and V is TRBV7-9; D not resolved. CDR1 and CDR2 (germline): SEHNR, FQNEAQ (reference sequence). Trimming cost V 10 bases and J 0 bases, with 10 bases left between them. The CDR3 totals 14 residues. DNA for the CDR3: TGTGCCACGGGATTGAGCTCCTATAATTCACCCCTCCACTTT. Translation gives CATGLSSYNSPLHF.

The rearrangement joins TRBV5-1 to TRBJ1-1; 7 nucleotides agree with TRBD1. This CDR3 comprises 14 residues. With V trimmed by 4 bases and J by 7 bases, 10 bases remained unmatched. The germline V gene has CDR1 SGHRS and CDR2 YFSETQ. The CDR3: CASSPGGGTGEAFF. The CDR3 nucleotides read TGCGCCAGCAGCCCGGGAGGGGGCACCGGTGAAGCTTTCTTT.

The chain joins TRBV12-3 or TRBV12-4 to TRBJ2-2; 7 bases map to TRBD2. J was trimmed by 1 base and V by 10 bases; bases with no gene match: 3. This CDR3 comprises 13 residues. CDR3 coding DNA: TGTGCCACCTCGGGGGGGAACACCGGGGAGCTGTTTTTT. Translation gives CATSGGNTGELFF.

The chain is built from TRBV2 and TRBJ2-7; TRBD1 agrees at 11 bases. CDR3 length: 14 amino acids. In germline, CDR1 is SNHLY, CDR2 FYNNEI. V lost 8 bases, J lost 4 bases, and 7 bases stayed unmatched. CDR3 protein: CASQSGQGGYEQYF. Written as DNA, the CDR3 is TGTGCCAGCCAATCGGGACAGGGGGGATACGAGCAGTACTTC.

The chain has TRBV3-1 (or the pseudogene TRBV3-2) and TRBJ1-1; D might be TRBD1 (5 bases). The CDR3 is made up of 15 amino acids. From germline, CDR1 is LGHDT and CDR2 YNNKEL (reference sequence). Deletions cut 4 bases from V and 0 bases from J, with 12 bases between. CDR3: CASSRGAGVNTEAFF. CDR3 bases: TGTGCCAGCAGCCGTGGGGCAGGAGTGAACACTGAAGCTTTCTTT.

V gene TRBV6-2 or TRBV6-3 combines with J gene TRBJ1-5; D gene unclear. CDR3 length equals 17 residues. The V end was cut by 0 bases, the J end by 3 bases, with 15 bases between. In germline, CDR1 is MNHEY, CDR2 SVGEGT. The DNA for the CDR3 is TGTGCCAGCAGTTACTCGGCGAATGGGTTGTCCAATCAGCCCCAGCATTTT. Amino acid sequence: CASSYSANGLSNQPQHF.

In its sample, this clone was seen once. This chain connects TRBV6-5 to TRBJ2-3; D might be TRBD1 (6 bases). Germline-derived CDR1 and CDR2 are MNHEY and SVGAGI. This CDR3 contains 14 residues. V was clipped by 2 bases and J by 4 bases, with 10 bases between them. Here the CDR3 reads CASSYRRGADTQYF. CDR3 sequence (DNA): TGTGCCAGCAGTTACCGCAGGGGTGCAGATACGCAGTATTTT.

J is TRBJ1-1 and V is TRBV9; 11 bases are shared with TRBD1. In germline, CDR1 is SGDLS, CDR2 YYNGEE. V lost 4 bases to trimming and J lost 1 base; unmatched junction nucleotides: 6. The CDR3 is 16 amino acids. CDR3 sequence (DNA): TGTGCCAGCAGCCCCCGGGACAGGGGGGCGAACACTGAAGCTTTCTTT. It yields the protein CASSPRDRGANTEAFF.

For this clone: One end of the junction does not line up with germline, which may come from a read error. The J gene is TRBJ2-6, the V gene TRBV7-7; the match to TRBD1 covers 8 bases. Germline lookup yields CDR1 SSHAT and CDR2 FNYEAQ (reference sequence). The CDR3 runs 15 residues. The CDR3 protein is CASSPGGAGANVLTF. The CDR3 region has the DNA TGTGCTAGCAGCCCAGGGGGCGCTGGGGCCAACGTCCTGACTTTC.

The chain has TRBV18 and TRBJ1-3; 7 bases line up with TRBD1. Germline trimming cut 5 bases from V and 0 bases from J; bases unmatched to any gene: 4. This CDR3 has 15 amino acids. Germline values: CDR1 KGHSH, CDR2 LQKENI. DNA for the CDR3: TGTGCCAGCTCAAGGGACAGCTACTCTGGAAACACCATATATTTT. This sequence encodes CASSRDSYSGNTIYF.

This clone has just one count. This sequence joins TRBV28 and TRBJ1-2; TRBD1 matches at 7 bases. Germline V lookup: CDR1 MDHEN, CDR2 SYDVKM. This CDR3 region has 14 residues. V gave up 6 bases and J gave up 2 bases; unmatched junction bases: 6. CDR3: CASRMGQRNYGYTF. As DNA, the CDR3 is TGTGCCAGCAGAATGGGACAGAGAAACTATGGCTACACCTTC.

The gene calls are TRBV3-1 (or the pseudogene TRBV3-2) and TRBJ1-4; 9 bases line up with TRBD1. The CDR3 spans 14 residues. Germline V gene sequence: CDR1 LGHDT, CDR2 YNNKEL (reference sequence). Germline trimming cut 4 bases from V and 6 bases from J; bases unmatched to any gene: 3. CDR3 sequence (DNA): TGTGCCAGCAGCCCTCGGGACAGGGATGAAAAACTGTTTTTT. The encoded protein is CASSPRDRDEKLFF.

Here the CDR3 DNA reads TGCGCCAGCAGCCAAGATCGTACAGGGGATGCTAACTATGGCTACACCTTC. Its translation is CASSQDRTGDANYGYTF. The chain employs TRBV4-1 and TRBJ1-2; 7 bases are shared with TRBD1. The germline V gene encodes CDR1 MGHRA and CDR2 YSYEKL. Unmatched junction bases numbered 7, after V lost 0 bases and J lost 0 bases. The CDR3 extends over 17 amino acids.

The gene calls are TRBV2 and TRBJ2-7, with 16 bases matching TRBD2. V dropped 4 bases and J dropped 2; count of bases not matched to a gene: 8. CDR3 size: 18 residues. CDR1 and CDR2 from the germline V gene are SNHLY and FYNNEI. CDR3 coding DNA: TGTGCCAGCAGTGGAGTAGGGACTAGCGGGAGGGCGGCCTACGAGCAGTACTTC. It encodes CASSGVGTSGRAAYEQYF.

The chain links TRBV2 to TRBJ1-1; TRBD1 might be the D (6 bases). V was trimmed by 5 bases and J by 4 bases, leaving 14 bases between them. The CDR3 is made up of 14 amino acids. Germline loops: CDR1 SNHLY, CDR2 FYNNEI. The CDR3 spells CASSLQGGSTEAFF. The CDR3 nucleotides read TGTGCCAGCAGTTTACAGGGAGGGAGCACTGAAGCTTTCTTT.

This chain joins TRBV4-2 and TRBJ2-1; 10 nucleotides agree with TRBD1. Trimming took 5 bases from V and 3 from J; bases not matched to a gene: 4. Germline lookup yields CDR1 LGHNA and CDR2 YNFKEQ. The CDR3 loop spans 15 amino acids. The CDR3 DNA reads TGTGCCAGCAGCACCGGGACAGGGGACTACAATGAGCAGTTCTTC. It yields the protein CASSTGTGDYNEQFF.